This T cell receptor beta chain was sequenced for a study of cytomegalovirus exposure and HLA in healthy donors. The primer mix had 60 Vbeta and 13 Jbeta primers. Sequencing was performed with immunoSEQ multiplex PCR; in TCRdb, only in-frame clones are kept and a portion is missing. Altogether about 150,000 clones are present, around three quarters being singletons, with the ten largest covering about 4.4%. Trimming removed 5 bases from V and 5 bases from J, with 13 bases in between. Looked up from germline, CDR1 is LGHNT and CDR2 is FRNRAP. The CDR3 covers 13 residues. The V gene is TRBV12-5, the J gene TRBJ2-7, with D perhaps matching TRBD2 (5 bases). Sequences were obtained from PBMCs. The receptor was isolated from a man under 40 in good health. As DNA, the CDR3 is TGTGCTAGTGGTCGGTTAGACGGGGACGAGCAGTACTTC. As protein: CASGRLDGDEQYF.